The 3 T cell receptor beta chains below all came from one sample that was sequenced in a study of OX40 agonist ivuxolimab in advanced cancers. The table came from immunoSEQ multiplex PCR; TCRdb's copy has only in-frame clones and leaves some out. Among tens of thousands of clones, 86% were seen once, and the ten largest hold approximately 4%. The sequencing used CD4+ or CD8+ T cells sorted from blood, collected in a trial of the OX40 agonist ivuxolimab. The receptors come from an adult with an advanced solid tumor such as melanoma, head and neck, liver or kidney cancer.

V usage is TRBV18 and J usage is TRBJ2-2; D uncertain. Germline CDR1 is KGHSH and CDR2 is LQKENI. V lost 5 bases and J lost 0, with 10 bases in between. The CDR3 runs 15 residues. CDR3 amino acids: CASSNGNPNTGELFF. The DNA for the CDR3 is TGTGCCAGCTCAAACGGCAACCCGAACACCGGGGAGCTGTTTTTT.

This chain uses TRBV5-1 with TRBJ2-7; D remains ambiguous. V was clipped by 3 bases and J by 0 bases, with 10 bases between them. The CDR3 consists of 14 residues. Germline values: CDR1 SGHRS, CDR2 YFSETQ. CDR3 DNA: TGCGCCAGCAGCTATGGCAGTAGCTCCTACGAGCAGTACTTC. As protein: CASSYGSSSYEQYF. Looking up the rest from reference TRBV5-1 and TRBJ2-7 gives the full variable domain: KAGVTQTPRYLIKTRGQQVTLSCSPISGHRSVSWYQQTPGQGLQFLFEYFSETQRNKGNFPGRFSGRQFSNSRSEMNVSTLELGDSALYLCASSYGSSSYEQYFGPGTRLTVT.

This clone appeared a few times. The chain is built from TRBV11-3 and TRBJ1-1, with TRBD1 as a possible D gene (5 bases). Germline CDR1 and CDR2: SGHNT and YENEEA. Trimming pared 6 bases from V and 8 bases from J, leaving 16 bases between. This CDR3 is built from 13 residues. The CDR3 sequence: CASRSPGGYEAFF. CDR3 DNA sequence: TGTGCCAGCAGGTCCCCCGGGGGATACGAAGCTTTCTTT.